This TCR beta chain appears in the sequencing data of a study of T cells after posttransplantation cyclophosphamide (TCRdb year 2016). Some background on the complete study: T cell repertoire reconstitution was tracked by TRB sequencing after myeloablative bone marrow transplantation in which posttransplantation cyclophosphamide was used as GVHD prophylaxis. Samples from under 40 PTCy-treated patients and 16 related bone marrow donors of those patients were subjected to antigen receptor sequencing. Blood from all 35 or so PTCy patients with 1-year posttransplant specimens was subjected to TRB sequencing. TRB sequencing was also done on up to about 3 additional blood samples from 2 to 5.2 years after transplant in 3 patients, and on pretransplant blood from a handful of patients. Because TRA and TRB clonality correlated tightly in about 9 samples, the subsequent TCR analyses were limited to TRB only. Public TRB sequences were searched against a database of over 3,500 sequences associated with responses to pathogens, tumor antigens, self-antigens and alloantigens. Here is what the overall study found, with its caveats: The TRB repertoires of T cells infiltrating skin or GI tract showed only limited overlap with the TRB repertoires of T cells in blood. Donor-recipient similarity was low at 1-2 months but increased during the first year, and donor CD8+ memory clones often dominated later blood repertoires. Across over 40 patients, TRB clonality was highly associated with recipient CMV seropositivity and CMV reactivation, and diversity in PTCy patients was similar to diversity in CNI/methotrexate controls.

Concerning this clone: Its recognized antigen is unknown. There are no base qualities to consult, and no much larger clone falls within one base.

TRB sequencing used genomic DNA with the immunoSEQ assay at survey resolution or the hsTCRB kit. As for how the authors treated the data: Initial read processing used immunoSEQ software, and repertoire analyses used the LymphoSeq R package. Clonality was computed as 1 minus normalized Shannon entropy, and a Gini coefficient was also calculated for each TRB dataset. To infer phenotypes in unsorted samples, TRB sequences from sorted subsets of the recipient or donor were mapped onto unsorted samples from the same recipient. The clones in this table, taken by TCRdb from immuneACCESS, are in-frame only. Not every clone is retained; where verified, under half of the shortfall comes from an unresolved V gene, and the cause of the rest is unknown. V, J and clone size are taken as reported in that table, and D and trimming were inferred from the DNA itself. The sample records a few thousand clones, about three quarters of which are singletons. The leading ten clones occupy roughly 20% of the sample.

Sample treatment or condition, as interpreted from the label and publication: high-dose cyclophosphamide on days +3 and +4 as single-agent GVHD prophylaxis. For conditioning, the PTCy patients got busulfan and fludarabine, then a related or unrelated marrow graft, followed by cyclophosphamide on days +3 and +4. PTCy-treated patients came from a prospective multi-institutional clinical trial. Peripheral blood and bone marrow mononuclear cells were isolated by Ficoll-Hypaque density centrifugation and cryopreserved. As encoded in the germline V gene, CDR1 is MNHNS while CDR2 is SASEGT. Trimming removed 5 bases from V and 4 bases from J; the gene matches leave 6 bases unexplained. The CDR3 runs 15 residues from the cysteine to the phenylalanine. Only the CDR3 region is kept as DNA, spanning 45 bases read in frame from base 1.

This TCR derives from a female patient between 50 and 59 years old who received an allogeneic stem cell transplant from a related donor, was CMV-positive, and had no GVHD. Following transplantation, T cells from the graft donor may be among those present. The receptor chain draws on TRBV6-1 and TRBJ2-7, with TRBD2 identical over 12 junction bases. This specimen was PBMCs, taken after an allogeneic stem cell transplant with post-transplant cyclophosphamide. In nucleotides, the sequence is TGTGCCAGCAGTACCGGGACTAGCGGGTATTACGAGCAGTACTTC. This yields the protein CASSTGTSGYYEQYF.